A single sample is the source of the 13 T cell receptor beta chains below, sequenced in a study of cytomegalovirus exposure and HLA in healthy donors. PCR involved 60 Vbeta and 13 Jbeta primers. Measured with immunoSEQ multiplex PCR; TCRdb has only the in-frame clones, and not every one. The data show about 86,000 clones, about four fifths seen once. Input material: PBMCs. The receptors come from a woman aged 40 to 50 in good health and CMV-seropositive.

The chain recombines TRBV29-1 with TRBJ2-1, with D hard to call. The CDR3 runs 13 residues. V lost 3 bases, J lost 1 base, and 7 bases lay in between. The germline CDR1 and CDR2 sequences are SQVTM and ANQGSEA. Written as DNA, the CDR3 is TGCAGCGTTGACCCTGAGTCCTACAATGAGCAGTTCTTC. Amino acid sequence: CSVDPESYNEQFF.

The chain combines TRBV7-9 with TRBJ1-5; 10 bases are shared with TRBD1. The CDR3 totals 17 residues. Germline V gives CDR1 SEHNR, CDR2 FQNEAQ (reference sequence). Trimming removed 5 bases from V and 2 bases from J; junction bases left unmatched: 9. The CDR3 region is CASSRSTGGVGNQPQHF. The CDR3, as DNA: TGTGCCAGCAGCAGATCGACAGGGGGCGTTGGCAATCAGCCCCAGCATTTT.

The chain uses TRBV5-6 and TRBJ2-2; 10 nucleotides agree with TRBD1. The germline V gene has CDR1 SGHDT and CDR2 YYEEEE. After removal of 0 bases from V and 5 bases from J, the junction contained 4 bases not matched to a gene. The CDR3 is 16 residues long. CDR3 protein: CASSLGDRGLTGELFF. The CDR3 DNA reads as TGTGCCAGCAGCTTGGGGGACAGGGGTCTGACCGGGGAGCTGTTTTTT.

The gene calls are TRBV6-5 and TRBJ2-2; D is uncertain. Germline V gene lookup returns CDR1 MNHEY and CDR2 SVGAGI. V lost 7 bases and J 4 bases, leaving 7 bases between the germline ends. The CDR3 spans 12 residues. CDR3 protein: CASTTSTGELFF. CDR3 in DNA: TGTGCCAGCACCACAAGCACCGGGGAGCTGTTTTTT.

This chain links TRBV30 with TRBJ2-4, with 10 positions matching TRBD2. The CDR3 contains 17 residues. CDR1 GTSNPN and CDR2 SVGIG come from the germline V gene (reference sequence). Trimming at V came to 4 bases and at J to 6 bases, leaving 15 bases not matched to a gene. DNA of the CDR3: TGTGCCTGGAACCCACAGTTGAGCGGGGGGGCCCGAAACATTCAGTACTTC. Residues: CAWNPQLSGGARNIQYF.

This clone has at least ten counts. The chain is built from TRBV4-2 and TRBJ1-1; possible D gene TRBD1, 5 bases. This CDR3 spans 11 amino acids. Germline loops: CDR1 LGHNA, CDR2 YNFKEQ. Trimming took off 6 bases at V and 11 bases at J, with 13 bases between the two ends. The CDR3 DNA reads as TGTGCCAGCAGTTCAGGGATCCCGGCTTTCTTT. Amino acids: CASSSGIPAFF.

This chain joins TRBV4-2 and TRBJ1-1, with D maybe TRBD1 (6 bases). The CDR3 runs 12 residues. Germline CDR1 is LGHNA and CDR2 is YNFKEQ. With 1 base removed from V and 11 bases from J, the gap between germline ends came to 11 bases. The CDR3 nucleotides are TGTGCCAGCAGCCAAGGGGACATTATTGCTTTCTTT. Its protein product is CASSQGDIIAFF.

The chain is built from TRBV27 and TRBJ2-1; TRBD2 matches at 7 bases. This CDR3 comprises 15 residues. Trimming cost V 3 bases and J 2 bases; bases outside gene matches: 4. Germline assignment: CDR1 MNHEY and CDR2 SMNVEV (reference sequence). Written as DNA, the CDR3 is TGTGCCAGCAGTTTGGTAGCGGGCCCCTACAATGAGCAGTTCTTC. Residues: CASSLVAGPYNEQFF.

CDR3 amino acids: CASSLRSATRQSAYEQYF. The DNA for the CDR3 is TGCGCCAGCAGCTTAAGATCAGCGACTAGACAATCAGCTTACGAGCAGTACTTC. The chain couples TRBV5-1 to TRBJ2-7; TRBD2 is a possible D gene (6 bases). This CDR3 comprises 18 residues. Trimming pared 2 bases from V and 4 bases from J, leaving 25 bases between. Germline loops: CDR1 SGHRS, CDR2 YFSETQ.

This chain joins TRBV5-6 and TRBJ2-2; 7 positions agree with TRBD1. With V trimmed by 4 bases and J by 4 bases, 4 bases remained unmatched. CDR1 is SGHDT and CDR2 is YYEEEE in the germline V gene. The CDR3 has 14 residues. The CDR3 here is CASSSRDSTGELFF. In DNA form, the CDR3 reads TGTGCCAGCAGCAGCAGGGACAGCACCGGGGAGCTGTTTTTT.

The chain couples TRBV10-3 to TRBJ2-3; D gene ambiguous. Trimming removed 3 bases at V and 4 bases at J, with 2 bases between. This CDR3 region has 11 residues. Germline assignment: CDR1 ENHRY and CDR2 SYGVKD. The CDR3 loop is CAISDSDTQYF. The CDR3 DNA sequence: TGTGCCATCAGTGACTCAGATACGCAGTATTTT.

The chain links TRBV9 to TRBJ2-5, with D perhaps matching TRBD1 (6 bases). Germline assignment: CDR1 SGDLS and CDR2 YYNGEE. This CDR3 contains 17 residues. V shed 4 bases and J shed 5 bases, with 24 bases lying between them. The CDR3 spells CASSTPKMRGLSETQYF. CDR3 coding DNA: TGTGCCAGCAGCACCCCAAAGATGAGGGGGTTATCGGAGACCCAGTACTTC.

The chain uses TRBV5-8 and TRBJ1-4; no reliable D call. V was clipped by 4 bases and J by 3 bases, with 16 bases between them. Germline lookup yields CDR1 SGHTS and CDR2 YDEGEE. The CDR3 is 16 amino acids. Written as DNA, the CDR3 is TGTGCCAGCAGCCACCCCCCCGGTGCGTCTAATGAAAAACTGTTTTTT. Translated: CASSHPPGASNEKLFF.